This TCR beta chain was retrieved from a study of T cells after posttransplantation cyclophosphamide. J gave up 0 bases and V 4 bases, and 9 bases lay outside the gene matches. The CDR3 is made up of 17 amino acids. CDR1 and CDR2 (germline): SGHNT, YYREEE (reference sequence). General study findings and limits: Later blood repertoires were often dominated by clones from the donor CD8+ memory compartment. Blood and skin or GI T cell repertoires showed limited TRB overlap. Recipient CMV seropositivity and CMV reactivation strongly tracked TRB clonality.

The related graft donor's blood sample was taken on the day of bone marrow donation. Turning to this clone: Its matching antigen is unknown.

The table came from immunoSEQ multiplex PCR; TCRdb's copy has only in-frame clones and leaves some out. The sample consists of approximately 47,000 clones, roughly 92% of them appearing once. V gene TRBV5-4 combines with J gene TRBJ1-1; the match to TRBD1 covers 10 bases. Sequencing was done on a sample of PBMCs. The sequence came from a woman aged 45-60 years in good health and a related stem cell transplant donor. CDR3 residues: CASSPVGTGVLNTEAFF. CDR3 coding DNA: TGTGCCAGCAGCCCAGTCGGGACAGGGGTATTGAACACTGAAGCTTTCTTT.